Listed below are T cell receptor beta chains from one sample, sequenced in a study of blood T cell repertoires in COVID-19. The method was immunoSEQ multiplex PCR; TCRdb's version includes in-frame clones alone and lacks a portion of them. The sample consists of 120,000 to 150,000 clones, roughly 84% of them appearing once. The specimen sequenced was PBMCs or T cells enriched from blood (not recorded which). These receptors were obtained from a woman in her forties or fifties who had been exposed to COVID-19. The CDR3 runs from the conserved cysteine through the conserved F or W. The order of the fields is V gene, J gene, D gene, clone size, CDR3 DNA, CDR3 protein. The D gene is left open where the match is weak. Size tells how often a clone was seen (once, few, many) or the class of an expanded clone, and some rows leave it out.

v_gene: TRBV4-2; j_gene: TRBJ2-1; d_gene: TRBD2; abundance: -; CDR3nt: TGTGCCAGCAGCCAGCGGGGCGGGAGCTCCTACAATGAGCAGTTCTTC; CDR3aa: CASSQRGGSSYNEQFF
v_gene: TRBV7-2; j_gene: TRBJ2-7; d_gene: TRBD2; abundance: -; CDR3nt: TGTGCCAGCAGCCTGGGGCGGGAGCCCTACGAGCAGTACTTC; CDR3aa: CASSLGREPYEQYF
v_gene: TRBV7-2; j_gene: TRBJ1-2; d_gene: -; abundance: -; CDR3nt: TGTGCCAGCAGCCCCTCGGACAGTTATGGCTACACCTTC; CDR3aa: CASSPSDSYGYTF
v_gene: TRBV9; j_gene: TRBJ2-3; d_gene: -; abundance: once; CDR3nt: TGTGCCAGCAGCGTAGGCAGAAGCACAGATACGCAGTATTTT; CDR3aa: CASSVGRSTDTQYF
v_gene: TRBV4-3; j_gene: TRBJ2-7; d_gene: TRBD2; abundance: few; CDR3nt: TGCGCCAGCAGCCGCGGGACTAGCGGGAGCTACGAGCAGTACTTC; CDR3aa: CASSRGTSGSYEQYF
v_gene: TRBV7-6; j_gene: TRBJ2-1; d_gene: -; abundance: once; CDR3nt: TGTGCCAGCAGCTTAGCGGGAGTGGGCTACAATGAGCAGTTCTTC; CDR3aa: CASSLAGVGYNEQFF
v_gene: TRBV5-6; j_gene: TRBJ1-1; d_gene: -; abundance: -; CDR3nt: TGTGCCAGCAGCCTAGGGGGTGAAGCTTTCTTT; CDR3aa: CASSLGGEAFF
v_gene: TRBV5-1; j_gene: TRBJ1-1; d_gene: -; abundance: -; CDR3nt: TGCGCCAGCAGCTTGGCATGGGGGGGTCCCACTGAAGCTTTCTTT; CDR3aa: CASSLAWGGPTEAFF
v_gene: TRBV19; j_gene: TRBJ1-6; d_gene: -; abundance: -; CDR3nt: TGTGCCAGTAGTTGGGACAACTCTACCCCCCTCCACTTT; CDR3aa: CASSWDNSTPLHF
v_gene: TRBV5-8; j_gene: TRBJ1-5; d_gene: -; abundance: few; CDR3nt: TGTGCCAGCGGGGGCTCCCAGCCCCAGCATTTT; CDR3aa: CASGGSQPQHF
v_gene: TRBV6-5; j_gene: TRBJ1-3; d_gene: -; abundance: -; CDR3nt: TGTGCCAGCAGTTACTCGAAAGGGGCAGGGTCTACCATATATTTT; CDR3aa: CASSYSKGAGSTIYF